The 2 T cell receptor beta chains below were found in one sample sequenced in a study of cytomegalovirus exposure and HLA in healthy donors. The PCR employed 60 Vbeta primers together with 13 Jbeta primers. Method: immunoSEQ multiplex PCR; TCRdb's copy keeps in-frame clones and lacks some. The repertoire holds about 130,000 clones, with roughly 70% as singletons. Material for sequencing was PBMCs. All receptors come from a man aged 18-30 years in good health and CMV-seropositive.

In this sample, this clone turned up a few times. The chain joins TRBV27 to TRBJ1-5; 7 bases line up with TRBD1. V shed 5 bases, J shed 3 bases, and the junction held 4 bases outside the gene matches. The CDR3 is 14 amino acids. Germline CDR1 and CDR2: MNHEY and SMNVEV (reference sequence). The CDR3 DNA sequence: TGTGCCAGCAGTAATACAGGGGTCAATCAGCCCCAGCATTTT. This sequence encodes CASSNTGVNQPQHF.

The chain recombines TRBV6-1 with TRBJ2-7, with 11 bases matching TRBD1. This CDR3 is built from 15 residues. Germline CDR1 reads MNHNS; CDR2 reads SASEGT. Trimming at V came to 4 bases and at J to 0 bases, leaving 2 bases not matched to a gene. The CDR3: CASSVGTGGSYEQYF. For the CDR3, the DNA is TGTGCCAGCAGTGTCGGGACAGGGGGCTCCTACGAGCAGTACTTC.